This T cell receptor (beta chain) was recorded in a study of early T cells in non-severe SARS-CoV-2 infection. This clonotype has at least ten counts. CDR3 size: 16 residues. Per germline, CDR1 SGHTA and CDR2 FQGTGA. Trimming took 5 bases from V and 4 from J, leaving 17 bases between them. TCRdb independently ran MiXCR on the 5' RACE reads; one entry per CDR3 protein. The table lists approximately 27,000 distinct CDR3 sequences, less than 6.5% of them singletons. The chain has TRBV7-3 and TRBJ2-2; D perhaps matches TRBD1 (6 bases). This clonotype originated in an adult who was a healthcare worker with PCR-confirmed SARS-CoV-2 infection or an uninfected control (not recorded which). Sample: whole blood. Here the CDR3 reads CASSPGTTWGTGELFF. The DNA for the CDR3 is TGTGCCAGCAGCCCCGGGACAACTTGGGGCACCGGGGAGCTGTTTTTT.